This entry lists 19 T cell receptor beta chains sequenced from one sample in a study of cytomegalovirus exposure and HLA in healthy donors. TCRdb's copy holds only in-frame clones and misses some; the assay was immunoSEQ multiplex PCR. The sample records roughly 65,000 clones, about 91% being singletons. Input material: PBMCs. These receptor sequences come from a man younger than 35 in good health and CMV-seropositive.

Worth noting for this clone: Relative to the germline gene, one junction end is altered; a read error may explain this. The CDR3 sequence is CASSLSSRDTQF. The CDR3 bases are TGTGCCAGCAGTTTATCCTCCCGGGACACACAGTTC. The chain uses TRBV28 and TRBJ2-7; perhaps TRBD1 as D (6 bases). This CDR3 has 12 residues. CDR1 is MDHEN and CDR2 is SYDVKM in the germline V gene.

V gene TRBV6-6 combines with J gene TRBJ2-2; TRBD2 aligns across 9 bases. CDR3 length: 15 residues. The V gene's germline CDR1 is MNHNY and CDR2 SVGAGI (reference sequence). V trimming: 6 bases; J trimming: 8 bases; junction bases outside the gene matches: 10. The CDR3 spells CASSRASSGTGELFF. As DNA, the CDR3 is TGTGCCAGCAGCCGTGCTTCTAGCGGGACTGGGGAGCTGTTTTTT.

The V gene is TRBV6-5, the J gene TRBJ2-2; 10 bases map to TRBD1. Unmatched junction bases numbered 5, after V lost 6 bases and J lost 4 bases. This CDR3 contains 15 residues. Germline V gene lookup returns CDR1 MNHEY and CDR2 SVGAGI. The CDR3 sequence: CASSYGTGATGELFF. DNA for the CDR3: TGTGCCAGCAGCTATGGGACAGGGGCCACCGGGGAGCTGTTTTTT.

CDR3 loop: CATSSQGAQETQYF. The CDR3 region has the DNA TGTGCCACCAGCAGCCAGGGGGCCCAAGAGACCCAGTACTTC. The chain joins TRBV15 to TRBJ2-5; 8 bases fit TRBD1. Germline V lookup: CDR1 LNHNV, CDR2 YYDKDF (reference sequence). This CDR3 comprises 14 residues. Losses at the gene ends were 3 bases for V and 1 base for J; bases not matched to a gene: 1.

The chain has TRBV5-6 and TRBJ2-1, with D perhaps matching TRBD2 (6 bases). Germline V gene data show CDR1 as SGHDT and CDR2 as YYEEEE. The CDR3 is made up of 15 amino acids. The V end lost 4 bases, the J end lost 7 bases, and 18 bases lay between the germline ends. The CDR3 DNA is TGTGCCAGCAGCGTGCGGAGGGGCGAGGTGAATGAGCAGTTCTTC. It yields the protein CASSVRRGEVNEQFF.

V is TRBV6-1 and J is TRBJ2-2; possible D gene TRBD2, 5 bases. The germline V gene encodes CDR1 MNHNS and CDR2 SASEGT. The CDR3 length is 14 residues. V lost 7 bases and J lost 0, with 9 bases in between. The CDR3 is CASTELANTGELFF. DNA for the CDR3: TGTGCCAGCACGGAACTAGCGAACACCGGGGAGCTGTTTTTT.

The CDR3 here is CAISATREESYEQYF. The CDR3 nucleotides are TGTGCCATTTCGGCTACCAGGGAGGAGAGTTACGAGCAGTACTTC. J is TRBJ2-7 and V is TRBV10-3, with a tentative D call TRBD2 (6 bases). The CDR3 is 15 residues long. CDR1 and CDR2 from the germline V gene are ENHRY and SYGVKD. Between the trimmed V and J ends, which lost 9 bases and 4 bases, there was a span of 22 bases.

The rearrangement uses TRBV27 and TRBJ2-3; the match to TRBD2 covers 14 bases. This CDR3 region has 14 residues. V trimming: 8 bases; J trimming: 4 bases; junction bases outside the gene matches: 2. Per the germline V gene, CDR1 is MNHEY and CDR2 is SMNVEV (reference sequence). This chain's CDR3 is CASRLAGGADTQYF. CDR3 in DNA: TGTGCCAGCCGACTAGCGGGAGGGGCAGATACGCAGTATTTT.

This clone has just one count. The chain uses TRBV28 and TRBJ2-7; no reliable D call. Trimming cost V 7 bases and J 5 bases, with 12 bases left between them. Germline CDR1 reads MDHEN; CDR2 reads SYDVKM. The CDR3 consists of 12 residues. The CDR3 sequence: CASTFARDEQYF. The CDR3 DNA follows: TGTGCCAGCACCTTCGCCCGGGACGAGCAGTACTTC.

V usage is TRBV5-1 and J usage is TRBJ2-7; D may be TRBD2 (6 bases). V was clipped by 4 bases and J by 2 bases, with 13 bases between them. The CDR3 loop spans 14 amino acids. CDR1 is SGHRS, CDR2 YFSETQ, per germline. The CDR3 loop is CASSPGGDAYEQYF. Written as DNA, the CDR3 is TGCGCCAGCAGCCCAGGCGGGGACGCCTACGAGCAGTACTTC. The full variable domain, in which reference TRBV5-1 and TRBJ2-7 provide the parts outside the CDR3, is KAGVTQTPRYLIKTRGQQVTLSCSPISGHRSVSWYQQTPGQGLQFLFEYFSETQRNKGNFPGRFSGRQFSNSRSEMNVSTLELGDSALYLCASSPGGDAYEQYFGPGTRLTVT.

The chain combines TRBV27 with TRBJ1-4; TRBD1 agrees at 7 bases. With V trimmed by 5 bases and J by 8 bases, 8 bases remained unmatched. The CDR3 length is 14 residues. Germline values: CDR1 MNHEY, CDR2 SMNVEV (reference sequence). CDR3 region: CASSLRGLGEKLFF. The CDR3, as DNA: TGTGCCAGCAGTCTAAGGGGGCTTGGGGAAAAACTGTTTTTT.

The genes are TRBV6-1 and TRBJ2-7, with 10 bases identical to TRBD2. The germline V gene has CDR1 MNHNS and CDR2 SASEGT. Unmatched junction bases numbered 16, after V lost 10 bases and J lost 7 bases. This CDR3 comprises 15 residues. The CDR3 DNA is TGTGCCACCAGGAGGGTAGCGGGGGGCCCTGGTGAGCAGTACTTC. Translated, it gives CATRRVAGGPGEQYF.

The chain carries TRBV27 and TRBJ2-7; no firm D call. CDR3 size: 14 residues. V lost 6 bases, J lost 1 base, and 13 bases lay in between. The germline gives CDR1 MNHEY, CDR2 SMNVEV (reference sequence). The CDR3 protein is CASRLASTSYEQYF. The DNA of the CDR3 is TGTGCCAGCAGGTTGGCTTCCACATCCTACGAGCAGTACTTC.

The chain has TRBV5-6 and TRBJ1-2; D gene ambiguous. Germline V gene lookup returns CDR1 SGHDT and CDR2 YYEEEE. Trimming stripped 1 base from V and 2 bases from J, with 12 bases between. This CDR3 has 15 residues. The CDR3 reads CASSLRMAGNYGYTF. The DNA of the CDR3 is TGTGCCAGCAGCTTGAGAATGGCGGGGAACTATGGCTACACCTTC.

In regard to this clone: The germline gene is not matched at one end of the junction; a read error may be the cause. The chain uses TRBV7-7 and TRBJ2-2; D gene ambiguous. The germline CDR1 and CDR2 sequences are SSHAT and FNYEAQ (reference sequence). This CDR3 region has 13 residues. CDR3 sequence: CASSNSLSGELFF. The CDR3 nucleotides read TGTGCTAGCAGCAACTCCTTATCCGGGGAGCTGTTTTTT.

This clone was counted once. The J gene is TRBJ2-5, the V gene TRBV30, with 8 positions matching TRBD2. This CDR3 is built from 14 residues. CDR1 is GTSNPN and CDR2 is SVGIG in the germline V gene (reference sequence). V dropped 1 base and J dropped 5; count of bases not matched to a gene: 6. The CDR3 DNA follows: TGTGCCTGGAGTGGGGCGGGAGGTGAGGAGACCCAGTACTTC. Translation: CAWSGAGGEETQYF.

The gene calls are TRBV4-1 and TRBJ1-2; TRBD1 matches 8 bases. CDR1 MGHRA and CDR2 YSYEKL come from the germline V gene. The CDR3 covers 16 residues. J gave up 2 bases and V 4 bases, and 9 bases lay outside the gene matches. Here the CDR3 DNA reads TGCGCCAGCAGCCCAACGGGGCAGGGGGCGAACTATGGCTACACCTTC. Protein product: CASSPTGQGANYGYTF.

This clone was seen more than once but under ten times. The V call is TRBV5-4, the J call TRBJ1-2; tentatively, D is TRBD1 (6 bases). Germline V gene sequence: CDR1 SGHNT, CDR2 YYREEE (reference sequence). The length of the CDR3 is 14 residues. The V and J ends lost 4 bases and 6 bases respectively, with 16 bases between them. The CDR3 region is CASSPPGTIDGYTF. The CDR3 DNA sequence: TGTGCCAGCAGCCCCCCCGGGACAATCGATGGCTACACCTTC.

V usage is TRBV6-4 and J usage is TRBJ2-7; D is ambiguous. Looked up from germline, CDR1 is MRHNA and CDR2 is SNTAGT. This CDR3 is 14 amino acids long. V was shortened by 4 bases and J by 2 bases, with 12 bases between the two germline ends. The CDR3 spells CASSGAGKTYEQYF. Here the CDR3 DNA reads TGTGCCAGCAGTGGGGCCGGCAAAACCTACGAGCAGTACTTC.